This TCR beta chain was found in a study of technical replicates of blood from a handful of donors. V shed 5 bases and J shed 7 bases, with 9 bases lying between them. CDR1 is SEHNR and CDR2 is FQNEAQ in the germline V gene (reference sequence). The CDR3 is 11 residues long. Measured with immunoSEQ multiplex PCR; TCRdb has only the in-frame clones, and not every one. The sample lists around 75,000 clones; around nine tenths were seen once. Sequenced sample: T cells isolated from PBMCs. The chain couples TRBV7-9 to TRBJ2-7, with unresolved D. The clonotype comes from a human donor in good health. Here the CDR3 DNA reads TGTGCCAGCAGCCCAGGCCCGGAGCAGTACTTC. It yields the protein CASSPGPEQYF.